This T cell receptor (beta chain) stems from a study of CD8 T cells in Susac syndrome. The authors reverse transcribed roughly 0.45 to 1 ug RNA with random hexamers. TCR beta CDR3 was amplified by immunoSEQ covering 54 Vbeta and 13 Jbeta. TCRdb itself ran the immunoSEQ multiplex PCR reads through MiXCR, one entry per CDR3 protein. The sample includes some 300,000 distinct CDR3 sequences, about 85% of them seen just once. The V end lost 0 bases, the J end lost 8 bases, and 11 bases lay between the germline ends. The germline gives CDR1 SGHRS, CDR2 YFSETQ. This CDR3 has 13 amino acids. The sequenced sample consisted of CD8+ T cells from PBMCs. The chain couples TRBV5-1 to TRBJ1-2; D is unresolved. The sequence came from a human donor with multiple sclerosis. The CDR3 sequence is CASSLGGPEGYTF. In DNA, the CDR3 is TGCGCCAGCAGCTTGGGAGGGCCGGAGGGCTACACCTTC. The entire variable domain, with the rest obtained from reference TRBV5-1 and TRBJ1-2, is as follows: KAGVTQTPRYLIKTRGQQVTLSCSPISGHRSVSWYQQTPGQGLQFLFEYFSETQRNKGNFPGRFSGRQFSNSRSEMNVSTLELGDSALYLCASSLGGPEGYTFGSGTRLTVV.